One and the same sample provided the 9 T cell receptor beta chains below, sequenced in a study of early T cells in non-severe SARS-CoV-2 infection. TCRdb fed the 5' RACE reads into MiXCR, producing one record per CDR3 protein. The data show tens of thousands of distinct CDR3 sequences, 9.5% to 15% seen once. The sequenced sample was whole blood, obtained at baseline. Receptors originate from an adult who was a healthcare worker with PCR-confirmed SARS-CoV-2 infection or an uninfected control (not recorded which).

This chain connects TRBV28 to TRBJ2-6, with 8 bases aligning to TRBD1. This CDR3 has 15 amino acids. The germline V gene has CDR1 MDHEN and CDR2 SYDVKM. J was trimmed by 2 bases and V by 3 bases; bases with no gene match: 0. The CDR3 region has the DNA TGTGCCAGCAGTTTGACAGGGGCTGGGGCCAACGTCCTGACTTTC. Its translation is CASSLTGAGANVLTF.

The rearrangement uses TRBV27 and TRBJ2-7; D might be TRBD1 or TRBD2, each matching 5 bases. The CDR3 covers 14 residues. V dropped 2 bases and J dropped 0 bases, with 8 bases sitting between them. Germline V CDR1 and CDR2: MNHEY, SMNVEV (reference sequence). The CDR3: CASSLRDPSYEQYF. CDR3 bases: TGTGCCAGCAGTTTAAGGGACCCCTCCTACGAGCAGTACTTC.

J is TRBJ1-4 and V is TRBV18; 8 bases map to TRBD1. From germline, CDR1 is KGHSH and CDR2 LQKENI. This CDR3 comprises 16 residues. Losses at the gene ends were 3 bases for V and 5 bases for J; bases not matched to a gene: 8. The CDR3 loop is CASSPLGQAGNEKLFF. CDR3 DNA: TGTGCCAGCTCACCGCTGGGACAGGCGGGAAATGAAAAACTGTTTTTT.

The V call is TRBV20-1, the J call TRBJ1-2; D is perhaps TRBD1 (6 bases). Germline V gene lookup returns CDR1 DFQATT and CDR2 SNEGSKA (reference sequence). The CDR3 totals 18 residues. V gave up 0 bases and J gave up 7 bases, with 27 bases separating them. The CDR3 DNA is TGCAGTGCTAGAGATCCGTCACCGAATCAGGGGCCGCGGAGTGGCTACACCTTC. It codes for CSARDPSPNQGPRSGYTF.

This clonotype was counted a few times. The chain is built from TRBV28 and TRBJ2-1; D is ambiguous. Looked up from germline, CDR1 is MDHEN and CDR2 is SYDVKM. V lost 6 bases and J 5 bases, leaving 5 bases between the germline ends. This CDR3 region has 11 residues. The CDR3 region is CASRRDNEQFF. The CDR3 nucleotides read TGTGCCAGCAGACGAGACAATGAGCAGTTCTTC.

The chain combines TRBV29-1 with TRBJ1-2, with D unclear. V lost 3 bases and J 7 bases, leaving 3 bases between the germline ends. Germline V gene lookup returns CDR1 SQVTM and CDR2 ANQGSEA. The length of the CDR3 is 9 residues. CDR3 amino acids: CSVDPGYTF. CDR3 DNA sequence: TGCAGCGTTGATCCTGGCTACACCTTC.

This clonotype was observed at least ten times. The chain recombines TRBV6-6 with TRBJ1-4; weak D call: TRBD1 (6 bases). There are 17 residues in the CDR3. The germline V gene encodes CDR1 MNHNY and CDR2 SVGAGI (reference sequence). Between the trimmed V and J ends, which lost 1 base and 7 bases, there was a span of 19 bases. CDR3 residues: CASSYFRVGGAGEKLFF. The CDR3 nucleotides are TGTGCCAGCAGTTACTTCAGGGTCGGGGGCGCCGGTGAAAAACTGTTTTTT.

The chain combines TRBV21-1 with TRBJ2-2. TRBV21-1 is a pseudogene segment. CDR3 size: 15 residues. The CDR3 reads CASSKGRSNTGELFF. CDR3 sequence (DNA): TGTGCCAGCAGCAAAGGCAGGTCGAACACCGGGGAGCTGTTTTTT.

The chain uses TRBV20-1 and TRBJ1-1; TRBD1 might be the D (6 bases). The CDR3 sequence is 13 residues long. The V end was cut by 4 bases, the J end by 0 bases, with 9 bases between. Germline values: CDR1 DFQATT, CDR2 SNEGSKA (reference sequence). This CDR3 reads CSAKGGVNTEAFF. The CDR3 nucleotides read TGCAGTGCTAAGGGGGGAGTGAACACTGAAGCTTTCTTT.